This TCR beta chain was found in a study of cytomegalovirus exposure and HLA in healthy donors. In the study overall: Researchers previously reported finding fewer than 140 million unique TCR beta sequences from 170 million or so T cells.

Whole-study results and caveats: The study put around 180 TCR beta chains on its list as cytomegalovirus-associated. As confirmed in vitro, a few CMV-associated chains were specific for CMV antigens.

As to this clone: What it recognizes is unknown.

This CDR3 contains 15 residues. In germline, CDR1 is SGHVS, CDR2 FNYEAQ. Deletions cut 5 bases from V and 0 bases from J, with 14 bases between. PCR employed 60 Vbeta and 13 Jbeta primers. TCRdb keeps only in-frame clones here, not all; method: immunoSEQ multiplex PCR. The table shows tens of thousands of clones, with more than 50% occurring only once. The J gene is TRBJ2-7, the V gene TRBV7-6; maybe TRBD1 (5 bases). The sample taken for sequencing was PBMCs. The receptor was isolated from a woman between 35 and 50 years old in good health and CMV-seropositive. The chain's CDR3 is CASSPLQVNSYEQYF. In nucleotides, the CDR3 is TGTGCCAGCAGCCCCCTACAGGTCAACTCCTACGAGCAGTACTTC.